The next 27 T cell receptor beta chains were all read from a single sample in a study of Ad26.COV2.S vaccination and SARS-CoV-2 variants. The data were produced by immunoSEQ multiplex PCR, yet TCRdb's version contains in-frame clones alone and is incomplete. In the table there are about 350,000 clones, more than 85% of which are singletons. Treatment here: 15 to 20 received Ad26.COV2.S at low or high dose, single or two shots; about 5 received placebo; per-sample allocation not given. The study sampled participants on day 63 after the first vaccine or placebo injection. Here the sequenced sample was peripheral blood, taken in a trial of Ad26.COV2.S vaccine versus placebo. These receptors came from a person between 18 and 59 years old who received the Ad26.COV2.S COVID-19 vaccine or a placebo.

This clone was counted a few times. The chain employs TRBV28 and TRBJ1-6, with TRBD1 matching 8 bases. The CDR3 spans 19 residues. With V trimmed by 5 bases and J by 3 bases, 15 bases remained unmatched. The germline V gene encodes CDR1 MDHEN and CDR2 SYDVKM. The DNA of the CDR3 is TGTGCCAGCAGTCCCGGACAGGGCCTAATTAGCATCTATAATTCACCCCTCCACTTT. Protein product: CASSPGQGLISIYNSPLHF.

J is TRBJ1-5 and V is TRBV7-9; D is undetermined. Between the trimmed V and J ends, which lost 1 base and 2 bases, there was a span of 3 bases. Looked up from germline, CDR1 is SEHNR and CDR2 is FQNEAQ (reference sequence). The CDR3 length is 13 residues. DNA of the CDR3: TGTGCCAGCAGCTTAGACGGCAATCAGCCCCAGCATTTT. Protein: CASSLDGNQPQHF.

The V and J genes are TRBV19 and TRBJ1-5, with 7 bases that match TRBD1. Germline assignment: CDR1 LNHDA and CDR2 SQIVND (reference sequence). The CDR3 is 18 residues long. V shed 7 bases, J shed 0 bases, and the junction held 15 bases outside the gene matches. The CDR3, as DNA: TGTGCCAGTATCCACAACCCCCGACAGGGACTTAGCAATCAGCCCCAGCATTTT. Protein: CASIHNPRQGLSNQPQHF.

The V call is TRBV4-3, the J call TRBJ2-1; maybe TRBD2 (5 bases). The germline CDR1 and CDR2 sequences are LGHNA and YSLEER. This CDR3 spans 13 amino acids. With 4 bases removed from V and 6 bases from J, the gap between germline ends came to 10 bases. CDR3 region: CASSRGMGNEQFF. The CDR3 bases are TGCGCCAGCAGCCGAGGGATGGGCAATGAGCAGTTCTTC.

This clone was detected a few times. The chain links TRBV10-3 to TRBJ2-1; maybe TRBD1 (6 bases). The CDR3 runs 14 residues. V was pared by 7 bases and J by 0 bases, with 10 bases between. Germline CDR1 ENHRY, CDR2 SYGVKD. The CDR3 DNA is TGTGCCATCACCACAGGGAGCTCCTACAATGAGCAGTTCTTC. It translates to CAITTGSSYNEQFF.

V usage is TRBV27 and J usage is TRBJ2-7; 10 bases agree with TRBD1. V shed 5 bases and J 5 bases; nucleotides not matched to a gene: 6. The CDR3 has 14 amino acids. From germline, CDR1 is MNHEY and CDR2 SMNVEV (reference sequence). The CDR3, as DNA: TGTGCCAGCAGTCCCGGGACAGGGGCTAACGAGCAGTACTTC. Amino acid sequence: CASSPGTGANEQYF.

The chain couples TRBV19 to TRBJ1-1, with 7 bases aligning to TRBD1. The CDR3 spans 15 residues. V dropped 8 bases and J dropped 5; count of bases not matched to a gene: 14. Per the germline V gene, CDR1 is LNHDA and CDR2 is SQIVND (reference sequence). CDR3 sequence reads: CASGGGTTGPTEAFF. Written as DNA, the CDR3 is TGTGCCAGTGGTGGTGGGACGACAGGGCCAACTGAAGCTTTCTTT.

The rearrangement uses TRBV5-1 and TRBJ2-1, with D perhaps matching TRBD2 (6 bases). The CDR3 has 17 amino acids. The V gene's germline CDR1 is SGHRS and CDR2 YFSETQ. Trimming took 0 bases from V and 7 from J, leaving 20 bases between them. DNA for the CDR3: TGCGCCAGCAGCTTGGACCTGGTGGGATGGAGCGGGAATGAGCAGTTCTTC. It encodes CASSLDLVGWSGNEQFF. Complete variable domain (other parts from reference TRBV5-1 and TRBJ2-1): KAGVTQTPRYLIKTRGQQVTLSCSPISGHRSVSWYQQTPGQGLQFLFEYFSETQRNKGNFPGRFSGRQFSNSRSEMNVSTLELGDSALYLCASSLDLVGWSGNEQFFGPGTRLTVL.

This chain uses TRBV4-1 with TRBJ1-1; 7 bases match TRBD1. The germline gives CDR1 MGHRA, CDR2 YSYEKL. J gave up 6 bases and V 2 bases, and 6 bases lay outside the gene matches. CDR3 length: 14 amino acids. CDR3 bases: TGCGCCAGCAGCCAAACCCAGGGGGTCTCTGAAGCTTTCTTT. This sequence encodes CASSQTQGVSEAFF.

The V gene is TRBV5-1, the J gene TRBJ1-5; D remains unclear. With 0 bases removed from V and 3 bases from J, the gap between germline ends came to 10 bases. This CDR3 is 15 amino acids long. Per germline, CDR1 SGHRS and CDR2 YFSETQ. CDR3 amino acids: CASSLGRDYNQPQHF. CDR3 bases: TGCGCCAGCAGCTTGGGGAGGGATTACAATCAGCCCCAGCATTTT.

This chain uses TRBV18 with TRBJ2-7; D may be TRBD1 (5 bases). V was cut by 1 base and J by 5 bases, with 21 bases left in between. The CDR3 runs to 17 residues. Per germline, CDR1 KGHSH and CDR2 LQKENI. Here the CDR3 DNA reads TGTGCCAGCTCACCACTTGCTATTCGGTCAGGGTTCAACGAGCAGTACTTC. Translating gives CASSPLAIRSGFNEQYF.

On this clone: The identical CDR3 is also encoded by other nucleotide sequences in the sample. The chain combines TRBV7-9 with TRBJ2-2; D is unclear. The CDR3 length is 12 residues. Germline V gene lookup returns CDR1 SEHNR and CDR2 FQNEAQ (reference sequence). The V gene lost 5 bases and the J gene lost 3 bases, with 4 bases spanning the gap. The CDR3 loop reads CASSLYTGELFF. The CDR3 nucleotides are TGTGCCAGCAGCCTATACACCGGGGAGCTGTTTTTT.

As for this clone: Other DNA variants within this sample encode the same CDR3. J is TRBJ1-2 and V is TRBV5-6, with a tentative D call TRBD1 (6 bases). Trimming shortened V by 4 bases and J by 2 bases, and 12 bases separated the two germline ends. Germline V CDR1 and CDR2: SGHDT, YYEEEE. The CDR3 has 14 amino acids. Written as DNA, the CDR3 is TGTGCCAGCAGCCCAAGGACAGACAACTATGGCTACACCTTC. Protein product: CASSPRTDNYGYTF.

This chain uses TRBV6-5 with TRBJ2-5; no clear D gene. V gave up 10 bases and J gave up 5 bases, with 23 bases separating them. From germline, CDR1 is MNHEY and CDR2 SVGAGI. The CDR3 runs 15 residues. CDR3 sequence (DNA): TGTGCCACCCTTCGTCGCGGCCTCTTCCGGGAGACCCAGTACTTC. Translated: CATLRRGLFRETQYF.

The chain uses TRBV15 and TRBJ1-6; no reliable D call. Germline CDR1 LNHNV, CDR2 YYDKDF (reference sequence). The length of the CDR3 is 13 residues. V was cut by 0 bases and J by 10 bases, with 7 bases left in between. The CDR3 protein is CATSRDGPSPLHF. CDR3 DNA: TGTGCCACCAGCAGAGATGGACCGTCACCCCTCCACTTT. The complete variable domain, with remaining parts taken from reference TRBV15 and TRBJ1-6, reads DAMVIQNPRYQVTQFGKPVTLSCSQTLNHNVMYWYQQKSSQAPKLLFHYYDKDFNNEADTPDNFQSRRPNTSFCFLDIRSPGLGDTAMYLCATSRDGPSPLHFGNGTRLTVT.

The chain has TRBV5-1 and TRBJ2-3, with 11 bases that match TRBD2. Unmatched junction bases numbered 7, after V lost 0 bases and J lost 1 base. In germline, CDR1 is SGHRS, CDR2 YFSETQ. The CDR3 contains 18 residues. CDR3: CASSLAVLAGGGTDTQYF. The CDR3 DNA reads TGCGCCAGCAGCTTGGCTGTGCTAGCGGGAGGAGGCACAGATACGCAGTATTTT.

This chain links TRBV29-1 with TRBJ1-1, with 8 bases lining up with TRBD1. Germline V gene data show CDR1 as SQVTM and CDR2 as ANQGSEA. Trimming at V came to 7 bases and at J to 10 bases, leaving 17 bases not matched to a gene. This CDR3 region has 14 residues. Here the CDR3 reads CSAQNRDRFDGAFF. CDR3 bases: TGCAGCGCTCAGAATAGGGACAGGTTTGATGGAGCTTTCTTT.

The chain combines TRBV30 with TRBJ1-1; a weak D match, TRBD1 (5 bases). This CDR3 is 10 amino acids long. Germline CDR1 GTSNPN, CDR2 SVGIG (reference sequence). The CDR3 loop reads CALGVAEAFF. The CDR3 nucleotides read TGTGCGTTGGGGGTCGCTGAAGCTTTCTTT.

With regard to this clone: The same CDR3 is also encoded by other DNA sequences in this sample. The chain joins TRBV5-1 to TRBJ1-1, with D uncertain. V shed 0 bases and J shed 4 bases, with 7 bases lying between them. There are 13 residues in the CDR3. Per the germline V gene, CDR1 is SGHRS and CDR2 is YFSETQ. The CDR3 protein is CASSLGGVTEAFF. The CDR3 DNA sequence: TGCGCCAGCAGCTTGGGCGGGGTCACTGAAGCTTTCTTT.

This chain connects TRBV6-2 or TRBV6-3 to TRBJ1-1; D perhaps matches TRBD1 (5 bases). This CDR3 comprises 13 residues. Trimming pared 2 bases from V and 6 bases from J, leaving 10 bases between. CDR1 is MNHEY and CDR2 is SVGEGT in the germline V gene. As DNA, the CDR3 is TGTGCCAGCAGTTACATCCAGGGCCCTGAAGCTTTCTTT. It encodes CASSYIQGPEAFF.

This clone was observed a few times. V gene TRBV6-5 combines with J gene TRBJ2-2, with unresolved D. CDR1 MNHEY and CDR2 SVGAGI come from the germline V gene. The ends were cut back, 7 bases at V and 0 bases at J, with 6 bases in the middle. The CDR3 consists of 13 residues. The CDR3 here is CASTFANTGELFF. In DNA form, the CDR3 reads TGTGCCAGCACTTTCGCGAACACCGGGGAGCTGTTTTTT.

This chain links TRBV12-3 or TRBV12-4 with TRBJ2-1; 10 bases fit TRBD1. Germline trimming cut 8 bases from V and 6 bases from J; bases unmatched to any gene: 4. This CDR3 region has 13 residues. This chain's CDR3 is CASLRDRGNEQFF. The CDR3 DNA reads TGTGCCAGCCTACGGGACAGGGGCAATGAGCAGTTCTTC.

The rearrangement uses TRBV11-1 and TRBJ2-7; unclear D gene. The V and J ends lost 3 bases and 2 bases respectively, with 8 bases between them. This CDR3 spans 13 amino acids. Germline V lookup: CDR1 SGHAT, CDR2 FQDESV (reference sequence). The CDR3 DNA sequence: TGTGCCAGCAGCTTCCCCGGAACCTACGAGCAGTACTTC. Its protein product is CASSFPGTYEQYF. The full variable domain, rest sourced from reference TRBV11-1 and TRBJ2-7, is EAEVAQSPRYKITEKSQAVAFWCDPISGHATLYWYRQILGQGPELLVQFQDESVVDDSQLPKDRFSAERLKGVDSTLKIQPAELGDSAMYLCASSFPGTYEQYFGPGTRLTVT.

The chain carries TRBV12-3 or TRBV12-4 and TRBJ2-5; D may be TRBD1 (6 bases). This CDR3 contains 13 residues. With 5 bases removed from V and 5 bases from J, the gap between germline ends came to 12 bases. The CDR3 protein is CASSKQGRETQYF. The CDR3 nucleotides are TGTGCCAGCAGTAAACAGGGCCGGGAGACCCAGTACTTC.

The DNA of the CDR3 is TGTGCCACCATGGACAGGGGTTTGGGAGATACGCAGTATTTT. Translating it yields CATMDRGLGDTQYF. The V and J genes are TRBV24-1 and TRBJ2-3, with 9 bases fitting TRBD1. CDR1 and CDR2 (germline): KGHDR, SFDVKD. V trimming: 8 bases; J trimming: 5 bases; junction bases outside the gene matches: 7. CDR3 length: 14 amino acids.

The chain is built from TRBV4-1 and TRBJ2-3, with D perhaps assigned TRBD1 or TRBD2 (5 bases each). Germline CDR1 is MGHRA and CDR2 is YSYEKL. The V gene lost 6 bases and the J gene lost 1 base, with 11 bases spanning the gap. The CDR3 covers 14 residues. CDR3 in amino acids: CASSSPGRTDTQYF. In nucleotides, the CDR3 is TGCGCCAGCAGTTCCCCGGGACGCACAGATACGCAGTATTTT.

The CDR3 nucleotides read TGTGCCAGTAGTTCTCGGACGGGTAACTATGGCTACACCTTC. It is translated as CASSSRTGNYGYTF. J is TRBJ1-2 and V is TRBV19; D unresolved. Germline V lookup: CDR1 LNHDA, CDR2 SQIVND (reference sequence). The CDR3 loop spans 14 amino acids. V lost 5 bases to trimming and J lost 1 base, with 11 bases between them.